There are a few counts of the clone carrying this TCR beta chain. Its antigen is unknown. The V gene lost 3 bases and the J gene lost 5 bases, with 16 bases spanning the gap. Looked up from germline, CDR1 is MNHNS and CDR2 is SASEGT. CDR3 length: 15 residues. The PCR made use of 60 Vbeta and 13 Jbeta primers. TCRdb's table, derived via immunoSEQ multiplex PCR, lists solely in-frame clones and lacks some. Among about 160,000 clones listed, 80% to 90% were seen once. The data were obtained in a study of cytomegalovirus exposure and HLA in healthy donors. Points from the study as a whole: TRBV6-2, TRBV6-3 and some other V segments were unresolvable in 87-base-pair reads.

The sequenced material came from PBMCs. The receptor was isolated from a man aged 18 to 29 in good health and CMV-seropositive. V and J are TRBV6-1 and TRBJ1-1; the D gene is possibly TRBD1 (5 bases). The CDR3 spells CASSDIRARGTEAFF. The CDR3 coding sequence is TGTGCCAGCAGTGACATCAGGGCCCGCGGAACTGAAGCTTTCTTT.